The present T cell receptor beta chain was sequenced within a study of CD8+ T cells in alopecia areata. This clone was observed a handful of times. Its target is unknown. As part of sample collection, lesional scalp punch biopsies and peripheral blood were taken from alopecia areata patients. Broader study findings: Scalp samples also yield sequences of resident alphabeta T cells from normal skin. It was less clear whether patients shared TCRs than it was in mice, possibly because of HLA. Lesional scalp exceeded normal scalp in clonality, especially in alopecia totalis/universalis.

Per the germline V gene, CDR1 is SGHTA and CDR2 is FQGTGA. CDR3 length: 13 residues. Trimming left V 5 bases short and J 0 bases short, with 5 bases between. Sequencing used cDNA as its template, made by extracting RNA and reverse transcribing it. The protocol was immunoSEQ multiplex PCR, while the TCRdb copy is restricted to in-frame clones and leaves out a portion. The table has some 120,000 clones, 45% to 60% seen once; the top ten hold 4.5%. The specimen comprised CD4+ T cells sorted from blood, sampled at week 0. The TCR sequence derives from a human donor with alopecia areata. This chain uses TRBV7-3 with TRBJ2-1; D gene ambiguous. The CDR3 sequence is CASSLNSYNEQFF. In DNA form, the CDR3 reads TGTGCCAGCAGCCTCAACTCCTACAATGAGCAGTTCTTC.